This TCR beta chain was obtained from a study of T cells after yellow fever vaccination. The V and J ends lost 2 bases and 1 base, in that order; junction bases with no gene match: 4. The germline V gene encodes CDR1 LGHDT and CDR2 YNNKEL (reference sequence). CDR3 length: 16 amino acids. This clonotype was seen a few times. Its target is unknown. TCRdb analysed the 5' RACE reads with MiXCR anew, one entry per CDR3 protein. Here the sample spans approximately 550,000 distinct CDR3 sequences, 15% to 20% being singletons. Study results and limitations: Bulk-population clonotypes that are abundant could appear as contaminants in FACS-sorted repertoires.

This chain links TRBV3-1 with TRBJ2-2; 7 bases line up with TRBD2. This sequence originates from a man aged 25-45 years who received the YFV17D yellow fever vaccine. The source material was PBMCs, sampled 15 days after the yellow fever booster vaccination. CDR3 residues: CASSQYRTRNTGELFF. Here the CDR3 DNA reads TGTGCCAGCAGCCAATATAGGACTAGGAACACCGGGGAGCTGTTTTTT.